This T cell receptor beta chain was sequenced in a study of shared clonotypes between healthy human individuals. This clone was recorded only once. Its cognate antigen is unknown. V dropped 5 bases and J dropped 5 bases, with 15 bases sitting between them. This CDR3 has 14 residues. The germline gives CDR1 SGHTA, CDR2 FQGNSA. Study-wide findings and caveats: Clonotypes shared by all four donors outscored non-shared clonotypes in generation probability. Clonotype sharing across several donors was observed for about 5.5% of naive CD4 clonotypes.

Every subset had its genomic DNA shared out evenly among several immunoSEQ plates. Study processing details: Filtering differed because ImmunoSEQ produced junction-only sequences that carried no quality scores. Sequencing was performed with immunoSEQ multiplex PCR; in TCRdb, only in-frame clones are kept and a portion is missing. The DNA gave D and trimming, while V, J and clone size come from that table. The sample comprises 950,000 to 1,300,000 clones, about 70% of which are singletons, and roughly 1.5% rests with the top ten. Sequencing used memory CD4+ T cells sorted from blood. Subset in this sample: CD45RA-negative fraction. The J gene is TRBJ1-1, the V gene TRBV7-2; the D gene is possibly TRBD1 (5 bases). The TCR sequence derives from a man aged 18 to 30 in good health. DNA for the CDR3: TGTGCCAGCAGCCTAAAGGTCCGGGGGACTGAAGCTTTCTTT. Translation: CASSLKVRGTEAFF. The full variable domain, completed using reference TRBV7-2 and TRBJ1-1, is GAGVSQSPSNKVTEKGKDVELRCDPISGHTALYWYRQSLGQGLEFLIYFQGNSAPDKSGLPSDRFSAERTGGSVSTLTIQRTQQEDSAVYLCASSLKVRGTEAFFGQGTRLTVV.